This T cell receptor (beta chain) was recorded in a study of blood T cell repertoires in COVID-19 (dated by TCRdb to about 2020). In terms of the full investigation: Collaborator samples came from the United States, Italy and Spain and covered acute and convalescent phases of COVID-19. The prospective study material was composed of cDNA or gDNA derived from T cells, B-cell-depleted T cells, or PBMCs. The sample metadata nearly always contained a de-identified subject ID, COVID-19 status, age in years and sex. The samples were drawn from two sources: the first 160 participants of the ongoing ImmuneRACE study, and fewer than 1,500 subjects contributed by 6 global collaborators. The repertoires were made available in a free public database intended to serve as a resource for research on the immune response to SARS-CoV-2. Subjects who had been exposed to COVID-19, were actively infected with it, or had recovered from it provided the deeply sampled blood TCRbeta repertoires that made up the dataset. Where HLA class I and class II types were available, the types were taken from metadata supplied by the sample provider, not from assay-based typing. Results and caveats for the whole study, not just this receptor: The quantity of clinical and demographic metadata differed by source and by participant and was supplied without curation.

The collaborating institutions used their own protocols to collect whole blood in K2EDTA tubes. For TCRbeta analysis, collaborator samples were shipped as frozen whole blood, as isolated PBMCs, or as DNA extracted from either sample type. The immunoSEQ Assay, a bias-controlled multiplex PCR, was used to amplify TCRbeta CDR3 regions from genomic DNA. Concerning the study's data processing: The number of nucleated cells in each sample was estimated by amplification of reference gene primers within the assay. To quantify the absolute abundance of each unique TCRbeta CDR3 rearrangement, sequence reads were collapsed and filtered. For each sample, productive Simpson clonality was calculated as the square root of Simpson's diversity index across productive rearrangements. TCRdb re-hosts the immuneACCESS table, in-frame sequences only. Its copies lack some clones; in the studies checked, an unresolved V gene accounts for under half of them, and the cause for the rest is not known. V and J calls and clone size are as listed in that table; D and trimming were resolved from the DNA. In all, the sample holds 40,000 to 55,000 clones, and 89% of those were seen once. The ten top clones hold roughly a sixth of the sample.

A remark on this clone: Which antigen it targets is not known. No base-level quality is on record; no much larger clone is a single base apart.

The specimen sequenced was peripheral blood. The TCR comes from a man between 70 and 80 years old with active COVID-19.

Here the CDR3 is given as CASSLGGSSSDNEQFF. The DNA reads as follows: TGCGCCAGCAGCTTGGGCGGTTCTAGCTCGGACAATGAGCAGTTCTTC. The V gene is TRBV5-1 and the J gene is TRBJ2-1; the D gene is perhaps TRBD2, on 5 matching bases. The CDR3 numbers 16 residues from cysteine through phenylalanine. CDR3 DNA only is kept here, 48 bases in frame from base 1. CDR1 and CDR2, per the germline V gene, are SGHRS and YFSETQ. V and J are truncated by 0 bases and 5 bases respectively, leaving an intervening sequence of 15 bases.